The 5 T cell receptor beta chains below all came from one sample that was sequenced in a study of blood T cell repertoires in COVID-19. TCRdb's table, derived via immunoSEQ multiplex PCR, lists solely in-frame clones and lacks some. In the table there are tens of thousands of clones, about nine tenths of which are singletons. The sample taken for sequencing was peripheral blood. The receptors derive from a woman between 45 and 60 years old with active or convalescent COVID-19.

The chain recombines TRBV19 with TRBJ1-2, with TRBD1 matching 7 bases. Trimming took 9 bases from V and 4 from J; bases not matched to a gene: 11. Germline-derived CDR1 and CDR2 are LNHDA and SQIVND (reference sequence). The CDR3 consists of 14 residues. CDR3 region: CASSTGTDSYGYTF. The CDR3, as DNA: TGTGCCAGCTCGACCGGGACAGATTCCTATGGCTACACCTTC.

The chain combines TRBV9 with TRBJ1-5; the D is unclear. Germline CDR1 reads SGDLS; CDR2 reads YYNGEE. The CDR3 is made up of 14 amino acids. V dropped 0 bases and J dropped 5 bases, with 9 bases sitting between them. As DNA, the CDR3 is TGTGCCAGCAGCGTAGGACAAGCCGATCAGCCCCAGCATTTT. It encodes CASSVGQADQPQHF.

A remark on this clone: Different DNA sequences within this sample yield the same CDR3. V and J are TRBV5-1 and TRBJ2-2; 7 bases map to TRBD1. Germline assignment: CDR1 SGHRS and CDR2 YFSETQ. Trimming cost V 4 bases and J 0 bases; bases outside gene matches: 3. The CDR3 spans 15 residues. CDR3 residues: CASSPGQTNTGELFF. In DNA, the CDR3 is TGCGCCAGCAGCCCGGGACAGACGAACACCGGGGAGCTGTTTTTT. The complete variable domain, with remaining parts taken from reference TRBV5-1 and TRBJ2-2, reads KAGVTQTPRYLIKTRGQQVTLSCSPISGHRSVSWYQQTPGQGLQFLFEYFSETQRNKGNFPGRFSGRQFSNSRSEMNVSTLELGDSALYLCASSPGQTNTGELFFGEGSRLTVL.

The V gene is TRBV20-1, the J gene TRBJ2-1; 9 positions agree with TRBD1. The CDR3 runs 11 residues. V shed 6 bases, J shed 9 bases, and the junction held 3 bases outside the gene matches. Per germline, CDR1 DFQATT and CDR2 SNEGSKA (reference sequence). CDR3 nucleotide sequence: TGCAGTGCAACGACAGGGGGTGAGCAGTTCTTC. Protein sequence: CSATTGGEQFF.

This clone occurred a few times. The J gene is TRBJ2-7, the V gene TRBV7-9; D perhaps matches TRBD1 (6 bases). This CDR3 is 14 amino acids long. Germline lookup yields CDR1 SEHNR and CDR2 FQNEAQ (reference sequence). Trimming left V 5 bases short and J 1 base short, with 12 bases between. CDR3 in amino acids: CASSTLTGSYEQYF. CDR3 in DNA: TGTGCCAGCAGCACCTTGACAGGTTCCTACGAGCAGTACTTC.